This T cell receptor (beta chain) was sequenced for a study of cytomegalovirus exposure and HLA in healthy donors. Study-level points and caveats: That first-cohort TCR clusters tended to co-occur in the approximately 110 validation repertoires was found in a later analysis. Researchers counted 180 or so TCR beta chains as cytomegalovirus-associated. Some public TCRs appeared in many individuals, while most sequences were rare.

The donors were members of the validation cohort comprising about 130 subjects, separate from the roughly 670-subject first cohort. Data came from immunoSEQ multiplex PCR; TCRdb stores just in-frame clones and leaves some out. The sample shows some 250,000 clones, 90% of them seen only once. This clone was observed a few times. Antigen unknown. Material for sequencing was PBMCs. This receptor was taken from a woman younger than 45 in good health and CMV-seronegative.

The CDR3, as DNA: TGCAGCGTTGAAGCAGGTTATCCGTTCCTGCCGTATTTT. Amino acid sequence: CSVEAGYPFLPYF. The chain carries TRBV29-1 and TRBJ2-3; no clear D. V was shortened by 1 base and J by 14 bases, with 19 bases between the two germline ends. The germline CDR1 and CDR2 sequences are SQVTM and ANQGSEA. The CDR3 consists of 13 residues.